These 29 T cell receptor beta chains share one sample of origin, sequenced in a study. TCRdb passed the 5' RACE reads through MiXCR, listing each CDR3 protein once. The profile shows roughly 38,000 distinct CDR3 sequences, approximately 19% of them singletons. Sequencing was done on a sample of naive CD4+ T cells sorted from a lymph node. The subset denotes: naive CD4+ T cells, CD4+CD45RA+CD25-. These receptors were collected from a female donor with breast cancer.

V and J are TRBV5-1 and TRBJ2-6; tentative D call: TRBD2 (5 bases). Germline-derived CDR1 and CDR2 are SGHRS and YFSETQ. The germline V and J ends were trimmed by 0 bases and 4 bases, with 11 bases remaining between them. CDR3 length: 16 residues. The chain's CDR3 is CASSLAPGIGANVLTF. DNA of the CDR3: TGCGCCAGCAGCTTGGCGCCGGGGATAGGGGCCAACGTCCTGACTTTC.

This clonotype was recorded many times. The V gene is TRBV6-6, the J gene TRBJ2-7, with TRBD2 as a possible D gene (5 bases). The CDR3 covers 13 residues. The germline CDR1 and CDR2 sequences are MNHNY and SVGAGI (reference sequence). Between the trimmed V and J ends, which lost 2 bases and 0 bases, there was a span of 5 bases. The CDR3 DNA reads TGTGCCAGCAGTTACGACTACTCCTACGAGCAGTACTTC. This codes for CASSYDYSYEQYF.

This clonotype has a handful of counts. J is TRBJ1-1 and V is TRBV9; unclear D gene. The CDR3 covers 13 residues. Per germline, CDR1 SGDLS and CDR2 YYNGEE. V gave up 0 bases and J gave up 4 bases, with 7 bases separating them. The CDR3 DNA is TGTGCCAGCAGCGTAGCTGATAGCACTGAAGCTTTCTTT. Amino acid sequence: CASSVADSTEAFF.

The chain combines TRBV7-9 with TRBJ1-1; D may be TRBD1 (6 bases). The CDR3 runs 14 residues. The germline V and J ends were trimmed by 0 bases and 7 bases, with 12 bases remaining between them. The germline V gene has CDR1 SEHNR and CDR2 FQNEAQ (reference sequence). This chain's CDR3 is CASSLAMTGYEAFF. The DNA for the CDR3 is TGTGCCAGCAGCTTAGCGATGACAGGCTATGAAGCTTTCTTT.

There are many counts of this clonotype. The rearrangement joins TRBV29-1 to TRBJ1-2; D not certain. Germline V gene lookup returns CDR1 SQVTM and CDR2 ANQGSEA. V was clipped by 4 bases and J by 6 bases, with 24 bases between them. The CDR3 covers 16 residues. The CDR3 DNA sequence: TGCAGCGTTGTTGGGGTCGGGCCGCCGGGCGAACATGGCTACACCTTC. Translated, it gives CSVVGVGPPGEHGYTF.

This clonotype has a count of ten or more. This chain connects TRBV24-1 to TRBJ2-4; no clear D gene. The CDR3 extends over 10 amino acids. CDR1 is KGHDR and CDR2 is SFDVKD in the germline V gene. This CDR3 reads CPGRMNIQYF. CDR3 DNA sequence: TGTCCCGGTAGAATGAACATTCAGTACTTC.

There are many counts of this clonotype. The CDR3, as DNA: TGTGCCAGCAGTTCCCACTACGAGCAGTACTTC. Translating gives CASSSHYEQYF. This chain connects TRBV27 to TRBJ2-7, with D uncertain. CDR3 length: 11 residues. Germline CDR1 reads MNHEY; CDR2 reads SMNVEV (reference sequence). Trimming removed 4 bases from V and 3 bases from J, with 4 bases in between.

This clonotype was recorded at least ten times. The chain is built from TRBV29-1 and TRBJ1-1; D is unclear. CDR3 size: 11 residues. Trimming shortened V by 1 base and J by 8 bases, and 8 bases separated the two germline ends. The germline V gene encodes CDR1 SQVTM and CDR2 ANQGSEA. CDR3: CSVEVGREAFF. The CDR3 DNA sequence: TGCAGCGTTGAAGTCGGTAGAGAAGCTTTCTTT.

The table lists this clonotype with a few counts. This sequence joins TRBV5-4 and TRBJ2-5; 7 bases are shared with TRBD2. Trimming took 4 bases from V and 1 from J; bases not matched to a gene: 4. The CDR3 sequence is 14 residues long. Germline V gives CDR1 SGHNT, CDR2 YYREEE (reference sequence). The chain's CDR3 is CASSVSGSQETQYF. The CDR3 nucleotides read TGTGCCAGCAGCGTTAGCGGGTCCCAAGAGACCCAGTACTTC.

This clonotype was counted between two and nine times. V is TRBV29-1 and J is TRBJ2-1, with 12 positions matching TRBD2. The germline gives CDR1 SQVTM, CDR2 ANQGSEA. The CDR3 loop spans 14 amino acids. With 8 bases clipped from V and 7 bases from J, the junction kept 9 bases outside the gene matches. The CDR3, as DNA: TGCAGCATATCTAGCGGGAGGGCCGGGAATGAGCAGTTCTTC. Protein product: CSISSGRAGNEQFF.

This clonotype was detected ten times or more. The chain uses TRBV6-5 and TRBJ2-7; TRBD2 agrees at 9 bases. Germline CDR1 reads MNHEY; CDR2 reads SVGAGI. The CDR3 has 14 residues. Trimming took 6 bases from V and 1 from J; bases not matched to a gene: 4. The CDR3 protein is CASRLAGASYEQYF. The CDR3 region has the DNA TGTGCCAGCAGATTAGCGGGAGCTTCCTACGAGCAGTACTTC.

With regard to this clonotype: A much larger clone is a single base away; this may be a read error. The final CDR3 position lacks the conserved phenylalanine or tryptophan, pointing to a likely read error. This chain connects TRBV29-1 to TRBJ2-7; D might be TRBD1 or TRBD2, each matching 6 bases. Trimming took off 7 bases at V and 7 bases at J, with 17 bases between the two ends. CDR1 is SQVTM and CDR2 is ANQGSEA in the germline V gene. This CDR3 has 12 amino acids. The CDR3, as DNA: TGCAGCGCCGGCCCGGGGGCGGGTGAGCAGTACTCC. It codes for CSAGPGAGEQYS.

This clonotype has more than one count but fewer than ten. This chain connects TRBV12-3 or TRBV12-4 to TRBJ2-1; 8 bases are a match to TRBD2. This CDR3 is 17 amino acids long. V shed 0 bases and J 10 bases; nucleotides not matched to a gene: 14. CDR3 DNA sequence: TGTGCCAGCAGTTTAGCGTTGGTCAACACGCGGGAGGACGAGCAGTTCTTC. Protein product: CASSLALVNTREDEQFF.

Ten or more counts support this clonotype. J is TRBJ1-5 and V is TRBV30; D possibly corresponds to TRBD1 (6 bases). V shed 0 bases and J shed 2 bases, with 11 bases lying between them. The CDR3 is 15 amino acids. The germline V gene has CDR1 GTSNPN and CDR2 SVGIG (reference sequence). CDR3 loop: CAWSVGAIGNQPQHF. As DNA, the CDR3 is TGTGCCTGGAGTGTGGGGGCGATCGGCAATCAGCCCCAGCATTTT.

The V gene is TRBV5-1, the J gene TRBJ1-2; D is unclear. Trimming took off 4 bases at V and 8 bases at J, with 15 bases between the two ends. Germline values: CDR1 SGHRS, CDR2 YFSETQ. This CDR3 region has 13 residues. The CDR3 sequence: CASSPAAKHGYTF. CDR3 bases: TGCGCCAGCAGCCCGGCGGCCAAACACGGCTACACCTTC.

This clonotype was seen just once. The chain joins TRBV24-1 to TRBJ2-3; 7 bases fit TRBD2. Germline V gene lookup returns CDR1 KGHDR and CDR2 SFDVKD. The CDR3 is 17 amino acids. The J segment lost 4 bases and the V segment lost 5 bases, leaving 14 bases of the junction unmatched. The CDR3: CATSGMAGEGKADTQYF. As DNA, the CDR3 is TGTGCCACCAGTGGAATGGCGGGGGAAGGAAAAGCAGATACGCAGTATTTT.

This clonotype has ten or more counts. The chain's CDR3 is CASSPGGVAIQYF. DNA for the CDR3: TGTGCCAGCAGTCCCGGCGGGGTAGCCATTCAGTACTTC. The genes are TRBV6-5 and TRBJ2-4; D might be TRBD2 (6 bases). The V gene lost 5 bases and the J gene lost 9 bases, with 14 bases spanning the gap. The length of the CDR3 is 13 residues. Germline V gene lookup returns CDR1 MNHEY and CDR2 SVGAGI.

Turning to this clonotype: A much larger clone sits a single nucleotide away, making a read error possible. The chain employs TRBV9 and TRBJ2-7; D perhaps matches TRBD1 (5 bases). The CDR3 is made up of 15 amino acids. Germline loops: CDR1 SGDLS, CDR2 YYNGEE. V lost 0 bases, J lost 2 bases, and 12 bases lay in between. In DNA, the CDR3 is TGTGCCAGCAGCGTAGGGCCAGGGCTGACCTACGAGCAGTACTTC. This codes for CASSVGPGLTYEQYF.

V is TRBV6-5 and J is TRBJ2-7, with 9 bases that match TRBD1. J gave up 4 bases and V 2 bases, and 6 bases lay outside the gene matches. The germline V gene has CDR1 MNHEY and CDR2 SVGAGI. The CDR3 length is 15 residues. CDR3 sequence: CASSYLDRGAYEQYF. DNA for the CDR3: TGTGCCAGCAGTTACCTGGACAGGGGAGCTTACGAGCAGTACTTC.

This clonotype occurred a few times. CDR3 nucleotide sequence: TGTGCCACCCCCACGGGGCGCCAGAACACCGGGGAGCTGTTTTTT. It encodes CATPTGRQNTGELFF. The V and J genes are TRBV7-9 and TRBJ2-2; tentatively, D is TRBD1 or TRBD2 (5 bases each). Trimming stripped 10 bases from V and 1 base from J, with 16 bases between. The CDR3 extends over 15 amino acids. CDR1 SEHNR and CDR2 FQNEAQ come from the germline V gene (reference sequence).

This clonotype was counted only a few times. The genes are TRBV3-1 and TRBJ1-6, with unresolved D. CDR3 size: 13 residues. The germline V gene encodes CDR1 LGHDT and CDR2 YNNKEL (reference sequence). Between the trimmed V and J ends, which lost 2 bases and 8 bases, there was a span of 7 bases. CDR3 loop: CASSQLVDSPLHF. The CDR3 region has the DNA TGTGCCAGCAGCCAACTGGTAGATTCACCCCTCCACTTT.

A few counts support this clonotype. The J gene is TRBJ2-3, the V gene TRBV2, with D perhaps assigned TRBD1 or TRBD2 (5 bases each). Trimming took off 3 bases at V and 6 bases at J, with 13 bases between the two ends. The CDR3 is 14 amino acids. Germline V gives CDR1 SNHLY, CDR2 FYNNEI. The CDR3 spells CASSEPGPHDTQYF. CDR3 nucleotide sequence: TGTGCCAGCAGTGAGCCGGGACCCCACGATACGCAGTATTTT.

V gene TRBV5-1 combines with J gene TRBJ2-1; TRBD2 matches at 11 bases. The CDR3 is 15 residues long. J lost 10 bases, V lost 3 bases, and 9 bases had no gene match. Germline-derived CDR1 and CDR2 are SGHRS and YFSETQ. CDR3 DNA: TGCGCCAGCAGCTCGGGACTAGCGGTAACAGGCGAGCAGTTCTTC. Protein sequence: CASSSGLAVTGEQFF.

This clonotype has just a few counts. The chain is built from TRBV10-3 and TRBJ2-7, with 9 positions matching TRBD1. The CDR3 runs to 14 residues. The V gene end was trimmed by 3 bases and the J gene end by 7 bases; junction bases not matched to a gene: 7. Germline V lookup: CDR1 ENHRY, CDR2 SYGVKD. The CDR3 nucleotides read TGTGCCATCAGTGAAAGGACAGGGGTCGAAGAGCAGTACTTC. This translates into CAISERTGVEEQYF.

This clonotype was counted a few times. The chain carries TRBV12-3 or TRBV12-4 and TRBJ2-3, with 10 bases aligning to TRBD2. V was clipped by 7 bases and J by 9 bases; unmatched bases: 10. There are 14 residues in the CDR3. The DNA of the CDR3 is TGTGCCAGCACCTTGGGGACTAGCGTCAGAACGCAGTATTTT. Translated, it gives CASTLGTSVRTQYF.

This clonotype appeared a few times. The rearrangement uses TRBV7-8 and TRBJ1-5; D gene unclear. Trimming pared 0 bases from V and 2 bases from J, leaving 14 bases between. The germline V gene has CDR1 SGHVS and CDR2 FQNEAQ. This CDR3 comprises 17 residues. This chain's CDR3 is CASSLAPSGGRNQPQHF. CDR3 sequence (DNA): TGTGCCAGCAGCTTAGCCCCTTCGGGAGGGCGCAATCAGCCCCAGCATTTT.

The sample holds a few counts of this clonotype. This chain joins TRBV5-1 and TRBJ2-2, with 9 positions matching TRBD1. This CDR3 has 14 amino acids. Germline V lookup: CDR1 SGHRS, CDR2 YFSETQ. V lost 4 bases to trimming and J lost 10 bases; unmatched junction nucleotides: 8. The CDR3 loop is CASSLMGQGTELFF. The CDR3, as DNA: TGCGCCAGCAGCCTAATGGGACAGGGTACGGAGCTGTTTTTT.

This clonotype was seen a handful of times. J is TRBJ2-7 and V is TRBV2, with D hard to call. The CDR3 is made up of 11 amino acids. Germline-derived CDR1 and CDR2 are SNHLY and FYNNEI. Trimming took off 7 bases at V and 6 bases at J, with 10 bases between the two ends. The CDR3 sequence: CASMAGGEQYF. The CDR3 coding sequence is TGTGCCAGCATGGCAGGTGGCGAGCAGTACTTC.

This clonotype occurred a few times. The chain joins TRBV15 to TRBJ1-4; TRBD1 matches 7 bases. The CDR3 runs to 15 residues. Per the germline V gene, CDR1 is LNHNV and CDR2 is YYDKDF (reference sequence). J gave up 7 bases and V 1 base, and 6 bases lay outside the gene matches. The CDR3 DNA is TGTGCCACCAGCAGAGTTGCTGGGACAGCTGAAAAACTGTTTTTT. Translated, it gives CATSRVAGTAEKLFF.